Below are 11 T cell receptor beta chains sequenced from a single sample in a study of response to subunit inactivated influenza vaccine. TCRdb re-analysed the RT-PCR reads in MiXCR, keeping a single row per CDR3 protein. The sample has some 480,000 distinct CDR3 sequences, 9.5% to 13% seen once. The sequences come from PBMCs from blood, collected about 40 days after vaccination. These receptors were taken from a man over 45 who received an inactivated influenza vaccine.

The rearrangement links TRBV5-6 to TRBJ2-2; D is unclear. Germline CDR1 and CDR2: SGHDT and YYEEEE. The V and J ends lost 4 bases and 2 bases respectively, with 12 bases between them. This CDR3 comprises 15 residues. Here the CDR3 reads CASSRVGINTGELFF. CDR3 bases: TGTGCCAGCAGCCGGGTGGGGATAAACACCGGGGAGCTGTTTTTT.

In its sample, this clonotype was seen many times. Written as DNA, the CDR3 is TGCAGTGCTAGAGAAAGGGATTTGTCTGAAGCTTTCTTT. Translation gives CSARERDLSEAFF. The chain uses TRBV20-1 and TRBJ1-1; D is unresolved. CDR1 and CDR2 (germline): DFQATT, SNEGSKA (reference sequence). The V end lost 0 bases, the J end lost 6 bases, and 11 bases lay between the germline ends. This CDR3 comprises 13 residues.

The chain couples TRBV12-3 or TRBV12-4 to TRBJ1-3; 9 bases match TRBD1. V shed 5 bases and J 4 bases; nucleotides not matched to a gene: 3. The CDR3 length is 14 residues. The CDR3 nucleotides are TGTGCCAGCAGTCGGACAGGGGTCGGAAACACCATATATTTT. This gives the protein CASSRTGVGNTIYF.

This clonotype was recorded a few times. The V gene is TRBV5-1, the J gene TRBJ2-5; no definite D call. Trimming took off 4 bases at V and 5 bases at J, with 9 bases between the two ends. The CDR3 spans 12 residues. The germline gives CDR1 SGHRS, CDR2 YFSETQ. As DNA, the CDR3 is TGCGCCAGCAGCGATAACCTCGAGACCCAGTACTTC. Its translation is CASSDNLETQYF.

This sequence joins TRBV5-1 and TRBJ2-3, with D possibly being TRBD2 (6 bases). Deletions cut 4 bases from V and 5 bases from J, with 11 bases between. In germline, CDR1 is SGHRS, CDR2 YFSETQ. The CDR3 totals 13 residues. In DNA form, the CDR3 reads TGCGCCAGCAGCGCCGCTAGCGTAGATACGCAGTATTTT. Translating it yields CASSAASVDTQYF.

Only a few counts were recorded for this clonotype. The chain is built from TRBV6-1 and TRBJ1-1; 7 bases align to TRBD1. V shed 7 bases and J 0 bases; nucleotides not matched to a gene: 11. The CDR3 loop spans 16 amino acids. Germline-derived CDR1 and CDR2 are MNHNS and SASEGT. The CDR3 DNA reads as TGTGCCAGCATTCCGGAGGGACAGCTAATGAACACTGAAGCTTTCTTT. Translated, it gives CASIPEGQLMNTEAFF.

This clonotype has at least ten counts. This chain joins TRBV10-3 and TRBJ2-1; 9 bases line up with TRBD1. Germline values: CDR1 ENHRY, CDR2 SYGVKD. CDR3 size: 20 residues. V lost 2 bases and J lost 7; bases outside the gene matches: 21. Written as DNA, the CDR3 is TGTGCCATCAGTGAGACGGGACAGGGTATATCGGAGCGGGGTCGGAATGAGCAGTTCTTC. It is translated as CAISETGQGISERGRNEQFF.

This clonotype was observed a handful of times. The genes are TRBV3-1 and TRBJ2-7, with D unclear. V was trimmed by 4 bases and J by 2 bases, leaving 6 bases between them. The CDR3 spans 12 residues. The germline CDR1 and CDR2 sequences are LGHDT and YNNKEL (reference sequence). The CDR3 region has the DNA TGTGCCAGCAGCCGGCAGGCCTACGAGCAGTACTTC. It specifies CASSRQAYEQYF.

This rearrangement joins TRBV5-1 to TRBJ2-7; 7 nucleotides align to TRBD2. The CDR3 sequence is 15 residues long. Germline V gives CDR1 SGHRS, CDR2 YFSETQ. V dropped 6 bases and J dropped 2; count of bases not matched to a gene: 11. CDR3 loop: CASTLGSGATYEQYF. DNA for the CDR3: TGCGCCAGCACTTTGGGCAGCGGGGCAACCTACGAGCAGTACTTC.

This clonotype has more than one count but fewer than ten. The chain links TRBV12-3 or TRBV12-4 to TRBJ2-5, with D possibly being TRBD1 or TRBD2 (6 bases each). The V and J ends lost 2 bases and 5 bases respectively, with 15 bases between them. The CDR3 consists of 15 residues. The CDR3 sequence: CASSLFWGAGETQYF. The CDR3 DNA follows: TGTGCCAGCAGTTTATTTTGGGGGGCAGGGGAGACCCAGTACTTC.

The sample holds many counts of this clonotype. At one end, the junction sequence differs from germline, possibly due to a read error. V usage is TRBV5-1 and J usage is TRBJ2-2; D gene uncertain. Germline-derived CDR1 and CDR2 are SGHRS and YFSETQ. The CDR3 extends over 11 amino acids. The CDR3 is CASSFTGELFF. The CDR3 nucleotides read TGTGCCAGCAGTTTCACCGGGGAGCTGTTTTTT.